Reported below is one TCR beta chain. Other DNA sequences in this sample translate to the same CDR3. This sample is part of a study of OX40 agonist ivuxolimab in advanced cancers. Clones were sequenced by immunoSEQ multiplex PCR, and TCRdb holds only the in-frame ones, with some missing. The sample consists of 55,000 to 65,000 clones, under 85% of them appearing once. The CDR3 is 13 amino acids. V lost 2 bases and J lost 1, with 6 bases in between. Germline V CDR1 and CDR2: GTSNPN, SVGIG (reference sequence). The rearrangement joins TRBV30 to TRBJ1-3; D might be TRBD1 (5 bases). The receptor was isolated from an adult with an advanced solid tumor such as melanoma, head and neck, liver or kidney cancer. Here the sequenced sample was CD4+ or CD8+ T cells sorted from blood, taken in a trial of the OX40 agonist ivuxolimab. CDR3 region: CAWSPGSGNTIYF. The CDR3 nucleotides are TGTGCCTGGAGTCCAGGGTCTGGAAACACCATATATTTT.